This TCR beta chain was sequenced during a study of Graves' ophthalmopathy and Graves' hyperthyroidism. The table lists this clonotype with a few counts. V trimming: 4 bases; J trimming: 2 bases; junction bases outside the gene matches: 11. In germline, CDR1 is SGHAT, CDR2 FQDESV (reference sequence). The length of the CDR3 is 16 residues. Amplification targeted the TCR beta CDR3 regions, with RNA transcripts as the source material. HTBI primers primed a first-round RT-PCR, and a second-round multiplex PCR followed. TCRdb re-called the multiplex PCR reads through MiXCR, storing one row per CDR3 protein. In the table there are a few hundred thousand distinct CDR3 sequences, about 17% of which are singletons.

Input material: peripheral blood. This sequence was found in an adult woman with stable Graves' hyperthyroidism. The chain couples TRBV11-1 to TRBJ2-7, with TRBD2 matching 7 bases. The CDR3 DNA sequence: TGTGCCAGCAGCTCCGCCGGGGGGAGGGAGACCTACGAGCAGTACTTC. The encoded protein is CASSSAGGRETYEQYF. Full variable domain (missing parts from reference TRBV11-1 and TRBJ2-7): EAEVAQSPRYKITEKSQAVAFWCDPISGHATLYWYRQILGQGPELLVQFQDESVVDDSQLPKDRFSAERLKGVDSTLKIQPAELGDSAMYLCASSSAGGRETYEQYFGPGTRLTVT.